The 26 T cell receptor beta chains below were found in one sample sequenced in a study of blood T cell repertoires in COVID-19 (dated by TCRdb to about 2020). Libraries were built with the immunoSEQ multiplex PCR assay. TCRdb carries this immuneACCESS record with in-frame sequences only. Its versions omit some clonotypes, under half of them owing to an unresolved V gene in the studies checked, with the rest unexplained. The table for this sample lists about 670,000 clones; around 89% of them were counted only once. The ten top clones hold more than 0.25% of the sample. The sample comprised peripheral blood. Receptor source: a woman aged 18-29 years with acute or convalescent COVID-19.

V is TRBV7-8 and J is TRBJ1-2; 7 positions agree with TRBD1. Germline V gives CDR1 SGHVS, CDR2 FQNEAQ. V was pared by 1 base and J by 7 bases, with 12 bases of the junction left unmatched. The CDR3 runs 16 residues. CDR3 nucleotide sequence: TGTGCCAGCAGCTTAGGGGTTGGCAGACAGGGCGGTGGCTACACCTTC. It specifies CASSLGVGRQGGGYTF.

The CDR3 nucleotides read TGTGCCAGCAGGGACCGCGGGGAGACCCAGTACTTC. The encoded protein is CASRDRGETQYF. V is TRBV2 and J is TRBJ2-5; possibly TRBD2 for D (5 bases). CDR1 SNHLY and CDR2 FYNNEI come from the germline V gene. The CDR3 consists of 12 residues. Trimming removed 6 bases at V and 5 bases at J, with 10 bases between.

Only a few counts were recorded for this clone. J is TRBJ1-1 and V is TRBV29-1; D is undetermined. CDR3 size: 10 residues. Germline values: CDR1 SQVTM, CDR2 ANQGSEA. V was trimmed by 7 bases and J by 8 bases, leaving 11 bases between them. Here the CDR3 DNA reads TGCAGCGGCTGGCATACGGAAGCTTTCTTT. Encoded protein: CSGWHTEAFF.

The chain is built from TRBV4-3 and TRBJ2-1, with a weak D call TRBD1 (6 bases). V dropped 0 bases and J dropped 4 bases, with 13 bases sitting between them. Germline V gene sequence: CDR1 LGHNA, CDR2 YSLEER. CDR3 length: 16 residues. CDR3 residues: CASSQDGGPPYNEQFF. Here the CDR3 DNA reads TGCGCCAGCAGCCAAGATGGGGGCCCCCCTTACAATGAGCAGTTCTTC.

The chain recombines TRBV19 with TRBJ1-3; the D gene is possibly TRBD1 (5 bases). The CDR3 runs to 15 residues. V was clipped by 5 bases and J by 0 bases, with 11 bases between them. CDR1 is LNHDA and CDR2 is SQIVND in the germline V gene (reference sequence). The CDR3 nucleotides are TGTGCCAGTAGTCTCCGACAGAGCTCTGGAAACACCATATATTTT. This translates into CASSLRQSSGNTIYF.

The table lists this clone with a count of one. The rearrangement links TRBV9 to TRBJ1-2; the match to TRBD1 covers 8 bases. CDR1 and CDR2 (germline): SGDLS, YYNGEE. Germline trimming cut 3 bases from V and 2 bases from J; bases unmatched to any gene: 6. This CDR3 contains 15 residues. CDR3 sequence: CASSGNDRGNYGYTF. DNA of the CDR3: TGTGCCAGCAGCGGAAACGACAGGGGAAACTATGGCTACACCTTC.

This chain joins TRBV7-9 and TRBJ2-1, with TRBD2 matching over 9 bases. Germline lookup yields CDR1 SEHNR and CDR2 FQNEAQ (reference sequence). CDR3 length: 17 amino acids. V was clipped by 6 bases and J by 4 bases; unmatched bases: 13. In DNA, the CDR3 is TGTGCCAGCAGTACGAGAGTAGCCGCGGGAGGGTACAATGAGCAGTTCTTC. Its translation: CASSTRVAAGGYNEQFF.

The chain links TRBV5-1 to TRBJ2-7, with 7 bases that match TRBD1. CDR3 length: 15 residues. V dropped 4 bases and J dropped 3; count of bases not matched to a gene: 10. The germline V gene has CDR1 SGHRS and CDR2 YFSETQ. The CDR3 DNA reads as TGCGCCAGCAGCCCCCGGGACAGAGCGGTCTACGAGCAGTACTTC. As protein: CASSPRDRAVYEQYF.

The chain links TRBV5-6 to TRBJ1-1; D possibly corresponds to TRBD1 (5 bases). The length of the CDR3 is 13 residues. CDR1 and CDR2 from the germline V gene are SGHDT and YYEEEE. V lost 4 bases, J lost 3 bases, and 10 bases lay in between. The CDR3 sequence is CASSAGGYTEAFF. DNA of the CDR3: TGTGCCAGCAGCGCCGGGGGTTACACTGAAGCTTTCTTT.

The chain has TRBV7-2 and TRBJ2-7, with 9 positions matching TRBD1. This CDR3 comprises 14 residues. CDR1 is SGHTA, CDR2 FQGNSA, per germline. V lost 4 bases and J lost 2; bases outside the gene matches: 3. CDR3 bases: TGTGCCAGCAGCTCCCGGACAGGGGCCTACGAGCAGTACTTC. Its translation: CASSSRTGAYEQYF.

This clone has only one observation. The chain combines TRBV6-5 with TRBJ2-2, with D possibly being TRBD1 (6 bases). Germline V lookup: CDR1 MNHEY, CDR2 SVGAGI. The CDR3 consists of 14 residues. The germline V and J ends were trimmed by 4 bases and 7 bases, with 13 bases remaining between them. As DNA, the CDR3 is TGTGCCAGCAGTTTACAGGGAGTAAGCGGGGAGCTGTTTTTT. Translating gives CASSLQGVSGELFF.

V gene TRBV5-5 combines with J gene TRBJ1-3, with D maybe TRBD1 (6 bases). The CDR3 is 16 residues long. Germline CDR1 is SGHKS and CDR2 is YYEKEE (reference sequence). The germline V and J ends were trimmed by 4 bases and 2 bases, with 16 bases remaining between them. The CDR3 sequence is CASSLLGGGPGNTIYF. CDR3 in DNA: TGTGCCAGCAGCCTCCTAGGGGGGGGCCCTGGAAACACCATATATTTT. The full variable domain, completed using reference TRBV5-5 and TRBJ1-3, is DAGVTQSPTHLIKTRGQQVTLRCSPISGHKSVSWYQQVLGQGPQFIFQYYEKEERGRGNFPDRFSARQFPNYSSELNVNALLLGDSALYLCASSLLGGGPGNTIYFGEGSWLTVV.

Turning to this clone: Additional DNA sequences in this sample encode the identical CDR3. The chain combines TRBV12-3 or TRBV12-4 with TRBJ2-7; 8 positions match TRBD2. CDR3 size: 12 residues. The V segment lost 6 bases and the J segment 2 bases; nucleotides outside the gene matches: 0. This CDR3 reads CASSGGAYEQYF. The DNA of the CDR3 is TGTGCCAGCAGCGGGGGGGCCTACGAGCAGTACTTC.

The rearrangement joins TRBV5-6 to TRBJ2-7; 10 positions match TRBD1. Germline CDR1 and CDR2: SGHDT and YYEEEE. This CDR3 has 16 residues. J gave up 6 bases and V 1 base, and 10 bases lay outside the gene matches. The CDR3 region has the DNA TGTGCCAGCAGCTTGTTTGGGGACAGGGGAGAGGGCGAGCAGTACTTC. Its protein is CASSLFGDRGEGEQYF. Full variable domain (missing parts from reference TRBV5-6 and TRBJ2-7): DAGVTQSPTHLIKTRGQQVTLRCSPKSGHDTVSWYQQALGQGPQFIFQYYEEEERQRGNFPDRFSGHQFPNYSSELNVNALLLGDSALYLCASSLFGDRGEGEQYFGPGTRLTVT.

This chain connects TRBV4-3 to TRBJ1-4; the match to TRBD1 covers 7 bases. The V and J ends lost 2 bases and 5 bases, in that order; junction bases with no gene match: 2. The CDR3 is 14 residues long. Germline loops: CDR1 LGHNA, CDR2 YSLEER. CDR3 sequence (DNA): TGCGCCAGCAGCCAATCGGACAGGAATGAAAAACTGTTTTTT. Its protein product is CASSQSDRNEKLFF.

The chain carries TRBV3-1 (or the pseudogene TRBV3-2) and TRBJ1-4; 7 bases are shared with TRBD1. This CDR3 is 15 amino acids long. Per the germline V gene, CDR1 is LGHDT and CDR2 is YNNKEL (reference sequence). Germline trimming cut 4 bases from V and 0 bases from J; bases unmatched to any gene: 2. As DNA, the CDR3 is TGTGCCAGCAGCCCTGGGACAGCAACTAATGAAAAACTGTTTTTT. Translated: CASSPGTATNEKLFF.

The chain joins TRBV9 to TRBJ2-1; 11 bases fit TRBD2. This CDR3 region has 17 residues. Germline V gene lookup returns CDR1 SGDLS and CDR2 YYNGEE. Trimming took 0 bases from V and 4 from J; bases not matched to a gene: 6. The CDR3 DNA reads as TGTGCCAGCAGCGTAGAAATAGCGGGGGGGATTTACAATGAGCAGTTCTTC. Encoded protein: CASSVEIAGGIYNEQFF. The full variable domain, rest sourced from reference TRBV9 and TRBJ2-1, is DSGVTQTPKHLITATGQRVTLRCSPRSGDLSVYWYQQSLDQGLQFLIQYYNGEERAKGNILERFSAQQFPDLHSELNLSSLELGDSALYFCASSVEIAGGIYNEQFFGPGTRLTVL.

The chain is built from TRBV4-3 and TRBJ1-5, with D perhaps TRBD1 (6 bases). The CDR3 is 18 amino acids. Trimming stripped 0 bases from V and 0 bases from J, with 15 bases between. CDR1 and CDR2 from the germline V gene are LGHNA and YSLEER. As DNA, the CDR3 is TGCGCCAGCAGCCAAGATTGGCACAGGGTGGATAGCAATCAGCCCCAGCATTTT. Amino acid sequence: CASSQDWHRVDSNQPQHF.

As for this clone: Other nucleotide sequences from this sample produce the same CDR3. The rearrangement joins TRBV13 to TRBJ1-3; TRBD1 is a possible D gene (6 bases). Germline loops: CDR1 PRHDT, CDR2 FYEKMQ (reference sequence). There are 15 residues in the CDR3. V lost 0 bases to trimming and J lost 4 bases, with 10 bases between them. DNA for the CDR3: TGTGCCAGCAGCTTAGGCCGGGGGGCGGGAAACACCATATATTTT. Protein: CASSLGRGAGNTIYF.

The chain recombines TRBV5-1 with TRBJ1-6; TRBD1 matches 9 bases. Germline CDR1 is SGHRS and CDR2 is YFSETQ. Trimming took 4 bases from V and 7 from J; bases not matched to a gene: 9. This CDR3 has 16 residues. The CDR3 nucleotides read TGCGCCAGCAGCGCACAGCTACAGGGGGCAAATTCACCCCTCCACTTT. Its protein is CASSAQLQGANSPLHF.

J is TRBJ2-2 and V is TRBV7-2, with a possible D match to TRBD2 (6 bases). The length of the CDR3 is 14 residues. Germline-derived CDR1 and CDR2 are SGHTA and FQGNSA. Trimming stripped 1 base from V and 5 bases from J, with 8 bases between. This CDR3 is CASSLVGGTGELFF. The CDR3 coding sequence is TGTGCCAGCAGCTTAGTTGGGGGGACCGGGGAGCTGTTTTTT.

The rearrangement uses TRBV5-6 and TRBJ2-7, with TRBD1 matching 7 bases. Germline assignment: CDR1 SGHDT and CDR2 YYEEEE. This CDR3 is 15 amino acids long. The V segment lost 1 base and the J segment 2 bases; nucleotides outside the gene matches: 6. CDR3 sequence: CASSLTGVPPYEQYF. As DNA, the CDR3 is TGTGCCAGCAGCTTGACAGGGGTCCCACCCTACGAGCAGTACTTC.

This rearrangement joins TRBV19 to TRBJ2-7; possibly TRBD1 for D (5 bases). The V and J ends lost 2 bases and 3 bases respectively, with 8 bases between them. This CDR3 comprises 13 residues. Germline V gene lookup returns CDR1 LNHDA and CDR2 SQIVND (reference sequence). CDR3 nucleotides: TGTGCCAGTAGTATAAGGGGATACTACGAGCAGTACTTC. It yields the protein CASSIRGYYEQYF.

This chain links TRBV10-3 with TRBJ1-2; D uncertain. Germline V gene sequence: CDR1 ENHRY, CDR2 SYGVKD. The ends were cut back, 6 bases at V and 8 bases at J, with 16 bases in the middle. This CDR3 has 13 amino acids. CDR3 sequence: CAIRDLDSMGYTF. CDR3 DNA: TGTGCCATCAGGGACTTGGATTCGATGGGCTACACCTTC.

This rearrangement joins TRBV6-4 to TRBJ2-3, with 8 nucleotides matching TRBD2. The V and J ends lost 8 bases and 2 bases, in that order; junction bases with no gene match: 9. Germline CDR1 is MRHNA and CDR2 is SNTAGT. This CDR3 contains 15 residues. The CDR3 reads CASSEAGGFTDTQYF. The CDR3 DNA is TGTGCCAGCTCAGAGGCGGGGGGCTTCACAGATACGCAGTATTTT.

The V call is TRBV19, the J call TRBJ1-1; 10 bases match TRBD1. Trimming took 4 bases from V and 5 from J; bases not matched to a gene: 10. The length of the CDR3 is 16 residues. Looked up from germline, CDR1 is LNHDA and CDR2 is SQIVND (reference sequence). CDR3 nucleotide sequence: TGTGCCAGTAGTACCCTTCATGGGACAGGGGAAACTGAAGCTTTCTTT. Residues: CASSTLHGTGETEAFF.